These 11 T cell receptor beta chains came from one sample sequenced in a study of blood T cells in healthy people across ages. It was with a sample-barcoded 5' primer and a J-beta primer mix that a second PCR of about 6 to 11 cycles was run. MiXCR, run by TCRdb on the 5' RACE reads, gives a single entry per CDR3 protein. The sample shows roughly 1.4 million distinct CDR3 sequences, approximately 59% of them seen only once. The sample comprised blood. These receptors all stem from a man younger than 35 in good health.

Only a few counts were recorded for this clonotype. CDR3 amino acids: CAISEDSGATDTQYF. The CDR3 bases are TGTGCCATCAGTGAGGATTCGGGAGCCACAGATACGCAGTATTTT. V gene TRBV10-3 combines with J gene TRBJ2-3, with D tentatively TRBD2 (6 bases). The ends were cut back, 2 bases at V and 2 bases at J, with 11 bases in the middle. Per the germline V gene, CDR1 is ENHRY and CDR2 is SYGVKD. This CDR3 has 15 residues.

The chain uses TRBV4-3 and TRBJ1-4; 8 bases are shared with TRBD1. Per the germline V gene, CDR1 is LGHNA and CDR2 is YSLEER. The CDR3 is 17 residues long. V shed 0 bases, J shed 7 bases, and the junction held 10 bases outside the gene matches. This chain's CDR3 is CASSQEVGQGLGEKLFF. The CDR3 DNA follows: TGCGCCAGCAGCCAAGAGGTTGGACAGGGCTTAGGTGAAAAACTGTTTTTT.

The sample holds one count of this clonotype. The chain is built from TRBV6-1 and TRBJ1-2; D uncertain. Trimming cost V 3 bases and J 8 bases, with 7 bases left between them. This CDR3 has 11 residues. Germline V lookup: CDR1 MNHNS, CDR2 SASEGT. DNA of the CDR3: TGTGCCAGCAGTGACACAAGGGGCTACACCTTC. The encoded protein is CASSDTRGYTF.

This clonotype showed up just a few times. The genes are TRBV27 and TRBJ2-3; no clear D gene. Per germline, CDR1 MNHEY and CDR2 SMNVEV (reference sequence). V was clipped by 4 bases and J by 1 base, with 15 bases between them. The CDR3 contains 16 residues. This CDR3 reads CASSSPGRLGTDTQYF. CDR3 bases: TGTGCCAGCAGTTCCCCGGGCCGACTTGGCACAGATACGCAGTATTTT.

The sample holds a few counts of this clonotype. This rearrangement joins TRBV24-1 to TRBJ2-4, with D unresolved. The DNA end is more similar to TRBJ2-7, so the J call may be wrong. The CDR3 extends over 12 amino acids. CDR1 is KGHDR, CDR2 SFDVKD, per germline. As DNA, the CDR3 is TGTGCCACCAGTGGTTCTAACTACGAGCAGTACTTC. Translating gives CATSGSNYEQYF.

There are many counts of this clonotype. The chain has TRBV7-2 and TRBJ2-3, with 7 nucleotides matching TRBD1. Trimming took 4 bases from V and 2 from J; bases not matched to a gene: 6. Germline V gene lookup returns CDR1 SGHTA and CDR2 FQGNSA. The CDR3 length is 15 residues. The CDR3 reads CASSSDRRNTDTQYF. The CDR3 DNA reads TGTGCCAGCAGCTCGGACAGGAGGAACACAGATACGCAGTATTTT.

The gene calls are TRBV5-1 and TRBJ2-5; D is possibly TRBD2 (5 bases). Trimming removed 4 bases from V and 3 bases from J, with 19 bases in between. Germline V gene data show CDR1 as SGHRS and CDR2 as YFSETQ. The CDR3 spans 16 residues. The CDR3 coding sequence is TGCGCCAGCAGCCCGACCGGCGGGTCAGAAGAAGAGACCCAGTACTTC. It translates to CASSPTGGSEEETQYF.

In DNA, the CDR3 is TGTGCCAGCATTCCCGAACGGACGTACGAGCAGTACTTC. Amino acids: CASIPERTYEQYF. This chain links TRBV2 with TRBJ2-4, with D hard to call. The last part of the DNA fits TRBJ2-7 better; the J call may be wrong. This CDR3 comprises 13 residues. CDR1 and CDR2 from the germline V gene are SNHLY and FYNNEI.

V and J are TRBV12-3 or TRBV12-4 and TRBJ2-4, with D perhaps being TRBD1 or TRBD2 (6 bases each). V lost 4 bases, J lost 0 bases, and 25 bases lay in between. There are 20 residues in the CDR3. The CDR3 region has the DNA TGTGCCAGCAGTTCCGGCTTTATGGGGGGCCCATCGGGAGCCAAAAACATTCAGTACTTC. Protein sequence: CASSSGFMGGPSGAKNIQYF.

This sequence joins TRBV12-3 or TRBV12-4 and TRBJ2-7, with 7 nucleotides matching TRBD1. CDR3 length: 16 residues. The J segment lost 0 bases and the V segment lost 6 bases, leaving 11 bases of the junction unmatched. CDR3 DNA sequence: TGTGCCAGCAGAGGACCCGGACAGGACAGCTCCTACGAGCAGTACTTC. Protein sequence: CASRGPGQDSSYEQYF.

The chain carries TRBV12-3 or TRBV12-4 and TRBJ2-1, with TRBD2 matching over 13 bases. The CDR3 is made up of 16 amino acids. Germline trimming cut 6 bases from V and 5 bases from J; bases unmatched to any gene: 7. This CDR3 reads CASSLGTSGVDNEQFF. DNA for the CDR3: TGTGCCAGCAGCCTCGGGACTAGCGGGGTAGACAATGAGCAGTTCTTC.